A selection of T cell receptor beta chains follows, all from one sample in a study of glioma-infiltrating T cells. TCRdb passed the multiplex PCR reads through MiXCR, listing each CDR3 protein once. The sample includes 300,000 to 450,000 distinct CDR3 sequences, 41% of them seen just once. The sample taken for sequencing was glioma tissue, nonneoplastic brain tissue, or PBMCs (not recorded which). Receptors originate from a human donor with low-grade glioma or glioblastoma, undergoing nonglioma brain surgery, or in good health (not recorded which). The CDR3 runs from the conserved cysteine through the conserved F or W. D genes are given only for firm matches. Only part of the rows carry a size: once, few, many, or a class if the clone is expanded.

v_call	clone_size	j_call	d_call	cdr3_aa	cdr3_nt
TRBV4-2	-	TRBJ1-2	TRBD1	CASSQGDRGGGVTF	TGTGCCAGCAGCCAAGGAGATCGAGGGGGCGGGGTTACCTTC
TRBV28	-	TRBJ1-1	-	CASSPVPGASTEAFF	TGTGCCAGCAGTCCCGTACCCGGAGCCAGCACTGAAGCTTTCTTT
TRBV4-3	-	TRBJ2-7	-	CASSPGIPGDEQYF	TGCGCCAGCAGCCCGGGTATCCCCGGCGACGAGCAGTACTTC
TRBV12-3/TRBV12-4	-	TRBJ1-1	-	CASRAWGRTEAFF	TGTGCCAGCAGAGCATGGGGACGCACTGAAGCTTTCTTT
TRBV6-1	-	TRBJ2-7	-	CASSSSHYEQYF	TGTGCCAGCAGCTCGAGCCACTATGAGCAGTACTTC
TRBV4-1	few	TRBJ2-2	-	CASSQDYGRIKGAGELFF	TGCGCCAGCAGCCAAGATTACGGGAGAATCAAAGGAGCCGGGGAGCTGTTTTTT
TRBV25-1	few	TRBJ2-1	-	CASSESYGVLALIGRYNEQFF	TGTGCCAGCAGTGAATCTTACGGGGTCCTTGCTCTAATTGGCAGATACAATGAGCAGTTCTTC
TRBV27	-	TRBJ2-7	-	CASSLLGRVVVEQYF	TGTGCCAGCAGTTTACTCGGCAGGGTAGTAGTCGAGCAGTACTTC
TRBV27	-	TRBJ1-4	-	CASSGAGSANEKVFF	TGTGCCAGCAGTGGGGCAGGGTCGGCTAATGAAAAAGTGTTTTTT
TRBV6-1	many	TRBJ2-2	-	CASRRPGANTGELFF	TGTGCCAGCAGACGCCCGGGAGCTAACACCGGGGAGCTGTTTTTT
TRBV19	many	TRBJ1-1	-	CASSIGEPPEAFF	TGTGCCAGTAGTATCGGGGAACCCCCTGAAGCTTTCTTT
TRBV4-3	-	TRBJ2-3	-	CASSQGRGVADTQYF	TGCGCCAGCAGCCAAGGGCGAGGGGTGGCAGATACGCAGTATTTT
TRBV7-6	-	TRBJ2-1	TRBD2	CASSTFRASGRRSYNEQFF	TGTGCCAGCAGCACATTCCGGGCTAGCGGGAGAAGGTCCTACAATGAGCAGTTCTTC
TRBV4-3	many	TRBJ1-1	-	CASSQEGEPGPGAFF	TGCGCCAGCAGCCAAGAGGGGGAACCTGGCCCCGGGGCTTTCTTT
TRBV24-1	few	TRBJ1-2	-	CATSDFRDGQGYTF	TGTGCCACCAGTGACTTCCGGGACGGCCAGGGCTACACCTTC
TRBV10-3	-	TRBJ1-1	-	CAVSPGGGGAFF	TGTGCCGTCAGCCCCGGGGGTGGCGGAGCTTTCTTT
TRBV29-1	-	TRBJ2-2	TRBD2	CSVRLAGINTGELFF	TGCAGCGTGAGACTAGCGGGAATTAACACCGGGGAGCTGTTTTTT
TRBV20-1	-	TRBJ1-5	-	CSASRTRTGNQPQHF	TGCAGTGCTAGCAGAACCCGGACCGGCAATCAGCCCCAGCATTTT
TRBV18	-	TRBJ2-3	TRBD2	CASSWDYVLADTQYF	TGTGCCAGCTCCTGGGACTACGTTTTGGCAGATACGCAGTATTTT
TRBV28	-	TRBJ2-7	-	CASSLLGGRAYEQYF	TGTGCCAGCAGTTTATTGGGAGGTCGGGCCTACGAGCAGTACTTC
TRBV6-1	few	TRBJ2-2	TRBD1	CASSPYTGDRFTGELFF	TGTGCCAGCAGCCCTTATACCGGGGACAGATTCACCGGGGAGCTGTTTTTT
TRBV6-1	many	TRBJ2-7	TRBD1	CASSESPGQGHYEQYF	TGTGCCAGCAGTGAATCCCCGGGACAGGGTCACTACGAGCAGTACTTC
TRBV3-1	-	TRBJ1-6	-	CASSQLRDSPLHF	TGTGCCAGCAGCCAATTGAGGGATTCACCCCTCCACTTT
TRBV27	-	TRBJ2-7	-	CASSVGAAYEQYF	TGTGCCAGCAGCGTTGGGGCAGCCTACGAGCAGTACTTC
TRBV28	-	TRBJ1-2	-	CASSLRGFGYTF	TGTGCCAGCAGTTTAAGGGGTTTTGGCTACACCTTC
TRBV10-3	few	TRBJ2-1	TRBD2	CATTTSGDNEQFF	TGTGCCACAACGACTAGCGGGGACAATGAGCAGTTCTTC
TRBV5-1	-	TRBJ1-5	TRBD1	CASSETGDPWPQHF	TGCGCCAGCAGCGAAACAGGGGACCCGTGGCCCCAGCATTTT
TRBV7-9	-	TRBJ2-1	-	CASSAKRRHSGSGSEQFF	TGTGCCAGCAGCGCAAAGCGGCGACACAGTGGCTCGGGAAGTGAGCAGTTCTTC
TRBV6-1	-	TRBJ1-1	TRBD1	CASSPTGGTEALF	TGTGCCAGCAGTCCAACAGGGGGTACTGAAGCTTTATTT
TRBV20-1	-	TRBJ1-3	-	CSSRQVAGNTIYF	TGCAGTTCTAGACAGGTCGCTGGAAACACCATATATTTT
TRBV30	-	TRBJ2-2	TRBD1	CAWSAWDRPNTGELFF	TGTGCCTGGAGTGCCTGGGACAGGCCGAACACCGGGGAGCTGTTTTTT
TRBV29-1	-	TRBJ1-2	TRBD1	CSVEDGTGGSNGYTF	TGCAGCGTTGAAGATGGGACAGGGGGTTCGAATGGCTACACCTTC
TRBV27	-	TRBJ2-1	TRBD2	CASTSTSGGYNEQFF	TGTGCCAGCACCTCGACTAGCGGGGGATACAATGAGCAGTTCTTC
TRBV10-3	-	TRBJ2-1	-	CAISESQYNEQFF	TGTGCCATCAGTGAGTCACAATACAATGAGCAGTTCTTC
TRBV7-2	-	TRBJ2-1	-	CASSYTWGVYNEQFF	TGTGCCAGCAGCTACACCTGGGGTGTCTACAATGAGCAGTTCTTC
TRBV7-6	-	TRBJ2-7	-	CASSPFSHEQYF	TGTGCCAGCAGCCCTTTCAGCCACGAGCAGTACTTC
TRBV6-2/TRBV6-3	few	TRBJ2-3	-	CASSYPPGGSTDTQYF	TGTGCCAGCAGTTACCCCCCCGGAGGTAGCACAGATACGCAGTATTTT
TRBV20-1	-	TRBJ1-2	-	CSASNGGAGGYTF	TGCAGTGCCTCGAACGGGGGAGCTGGTGGCTACACCTTC
TRBV20-1	-	TRBJ1-5	-	CSASGGKDQPQHF	TGCAGTGCTAGTGGGGGCAAGGATCAGCCCCAGCATTTT
TRBV19	-	TRBJ2-7	-	CASSIGHSRVAGTYEQYF	TGTGCCAGTAGTATTGGCCATTCCCGGGTAGCTGGCACCTACGAGCAGTACTTC
TRBV2	few	TRBJ1-1	-	CASSSRQMGTEAFF	TGTGCCAGCAGTTCGAGACAAATGGGCACTGAAGCTTTCTTT
TRBV6-2/TRBV6-3	few	TRBJ1-2	TRBD1	CASSSDRGGYTF	TGTGCCAGCAGCTCCGACAGGGGCGGCTACACCTTC
TRBV2	-	TRBJ2-2	-	CASSKLTSLSGELFF	TGTGCCAGCAGTAAGCTGACTAGTCTCTCCGGGGAGCTGTTTTTT
TRBV6-1	many	TRBJ2-7	TRBD2	CASSLIAGGTYEQYF	TGTGCCAGCAGCCTAATAGCGGGAGGTACTTACGAGCAGTACTTC
TRBV19	-	TRBJ2-7	-	CASSPGPADYEQYF	TGTGCCAGTAGTCCGGGACCGGCGGACTACGAGCAGTACTTC
TRBV4-1	few	TRBJ2-3	-	CASSQVKDLRDTQYF	TGCGCCAGCAGCCAAGTTAAGGACTTGCGGGATACGCAGTATTTT
TRBV10-3	-	TRBJ1-1	TRBD1	CAISESGQGTEAFF	TGTGCCATCAGTGAGTCGGGACAGGGCACTGAAGCTTTCTTT
TRBV28	-	TRBJ2-5	TRBD1	CVSRPRTGEKETQYF	TGTGTCAGCAGACCTCGGACAGGGGAAAAAGAGACCCAGTACTTC
TRBV19	-	TRBJ2-2	-	CASSIGPAGELFF	TGTGCCAGTAGTATAGGCCCAGCCGGGGAGCTGTTTTTT
TRBV29-1	-	TRBJ2-5	-	CSVRGLNRGETQYF	TGCAGCGTTCGCGGACTGAATCGCGGAGAGACCCAGTACTTC
TRBV6-6	few	TRBJ2-3	TRBD2	CASSAPLAGADTQYF	TGTGCCAGCAGTGCCCCACTGGCGGGAGCAGATACGCAGTATTTT
TRBV28	few	TRBJ2-3	TRBD2	CASSPSGLAARMDTQYF	TGTGCCAGCAGTCCCTCGGGACTAGCGGCCCGTATGGATACGCAGTATTTT
TRBV12-3/TRBV12-4	-	TRBJ1-4	-	CASSFPPHEKLFF	TGTGCCAGCAGTTTCCCACCACATGAAAAACTGTTTTTT
TRBV20-1	many	TRBJ2-7	TRBD1	CSATPGQDYEQYF	TGCAGTGCAACACCGGGACAGGATTACGAGCAGTACTTC
TRBV6-1	once	TRBJ2-2	-	CAAIGYTGYLFF	TGTGCTGCCATTGGATACACCGGGTATCTGTTTTTT
TRBV20-1	-	TRBJ2-1	-	CSASSRGSYNEQFF	TGCAGTGCTAGTTCTAGGGGCTCCTACAATGAGCAGTTCTTC
TRBV10-3	many	TRBJ1-5	-	CAITPGPSHQPQHF	TGTGCCATCACCCCAGGTCCTTCCCATCAGCCCCAGCATTTT
TRBV6-9	-	TRBJ2-1	TRBD1	CASRYGQGMEFF	TGTGCCAGCAGATATGGACAGGGGATGGAGTTCTTC